Below are 6 T cell receptor beta chains sequenced from a single sample in a study of T cells in Graves' hyperthyroidism and ophthalmopathy. Authors of the study amplified TCR beta CDR3 regions from RNA transcripts. Using the HTBI primer set, a first-round RT-PCR was run on the TCR CDR3. TCRdb fed the multiplex PCR reads into MiXCR, producing one record per CDR3 protein. This repertoire shows 650,000 to 750,000 distinct CDR3 sequences, 12% to 15% found once; its top ten account for roughly 10%. The source material was blood. The origin of the receptors is a woman in her late teens or twenties with Graves' hyperthyroidism.

This clonotype has ten or more counts. The chain links TRBV7-8 to TRBJ2-5, with D possibly called TRBD1 or TRBD2 (6 bases each). The CDR3 contains 14 residues. V lost 5 bases and J 7 bases, leaving 17 bases between the germline ends. Germline V CDR1 and CDR2: SGHVS, FQNEAQ. The CDR3 DNA reads TGTGCCAGCAGCCCCCCGGGGGCGCGGGTGACCCAGTACTTC. This sequence encodes CASSPPGARVTQYF.

This clonotype occurred many times. The chain is built from TRBV2 and TRBJ2-2; 7 bases agree with TRBD1. Looked up from germline, CDR1 is SNHLY and CDR2 is FYNNEI. The J segment lost 3 bases and the V segment lost 1 base, leaving 5 bases of the junction unmatched. The CDR3 length is 16 residues. The CDR3: CASSEGRGSDTGELFF. CDR3 sequence (DNA): TGTGCCAGCAGTGAAGGCAGGGGGTCCGACACCGGGGAGCTGTTTTTT.

The chain recombines TRBV12-3 or TRBV12-4 with TRBJ1-1; possible D gene TRBD1, 5 bases. This CDR3 has 14 residues. Trimming shortened V by 0 bases and J by 11 bases, and 16 bases separated the two germline ends. The CDR3 spells CASSLARQIPGAFF. CDR3 nucleotide sequence: TGTGCCAGCAGTTTAGCCCGACAGATACCGGGGGCTTTCTTT.

The table lists this clonotype with many counts. The J gene is TRBJ2-5, the V gene TRBV24-1; D gene uncertain. CDR3 length: 14 residues. Trimming removed 3 bases at V and 1 base at J, with 8 bases between. Per the germline V gene, CDR1 is KGHDR and CDR2 is SFDVKD. This CDR3 reads CATSDPGPQETQYF. The DNA for the CDR3 is TGTGCCACCAGTGATCCGGGTCCCCAAGAGACCCAGTACTTC.

This clonotype has ten or more counts. The rearrangement joins TRBV7-8 to TRBJ2-7; D unclear. Germline V gene lookup returns CDR1 SGHVS and CDR2 FQNEAQ. This CDR3 is built from 13 residues. With 5 bases removed from V and 6 bases from J, the gap between germline ends came to 14 bases. This chain's CDR3 is CASSQNLHGEQYF. The DNA of the CDR3 is TGTGCCAGCAGCCAAAACCTCCATGGCGAGCAGTACTTC.

The chain carries TRBV4-2 and TRBJ2-2; D possibly corresponds to TRBD2 (7 bases). Deletions cut 5 bases from V and 3 bases from J, with 10 bases between. Germline V gene sequence: CDR1 LGHNA, CDR2 YNFKEQ. The CDR3 sequence is 14 residues long. The CDR3 region has the DNA TGTGCCAGCAGCAGGGGGGGGGACACCGGGGAGCTGTTTTTT. This codes for CASSRGGDTGELFF.